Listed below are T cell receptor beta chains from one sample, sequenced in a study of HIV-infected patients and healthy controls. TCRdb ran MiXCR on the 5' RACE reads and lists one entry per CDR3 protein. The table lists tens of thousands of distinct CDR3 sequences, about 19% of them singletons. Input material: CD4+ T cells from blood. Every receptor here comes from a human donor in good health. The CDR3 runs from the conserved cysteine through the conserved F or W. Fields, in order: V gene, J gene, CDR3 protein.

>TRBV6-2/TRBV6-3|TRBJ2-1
CASSPLLAGGRRSYNEQFF
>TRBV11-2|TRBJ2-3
CASRVVSGSRKDTQYF
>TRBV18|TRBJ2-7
CASSRQGSIYEQYF
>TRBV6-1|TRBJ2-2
CASMEGIGELFF
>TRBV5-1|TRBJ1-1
CASSLGQDPNTEAFF
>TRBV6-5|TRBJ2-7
CASSYRTGGSYEQYF
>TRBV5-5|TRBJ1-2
CASSSIQGAGYGYTF
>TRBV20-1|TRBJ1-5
CSGTYGFNQPQHF
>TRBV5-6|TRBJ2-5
CASSTWTATTYF
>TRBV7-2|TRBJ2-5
CASSFTAGVETQYF
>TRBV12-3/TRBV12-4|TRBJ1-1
CASSSDRGQAFF
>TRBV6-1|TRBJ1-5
CASSLSSGTGEWPQHF
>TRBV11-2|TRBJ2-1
CASSLDGLGEQFF
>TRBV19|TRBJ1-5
CASSTSGTSIVVSQHF
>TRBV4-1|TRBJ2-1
CASSQDQAGGFNEQFF
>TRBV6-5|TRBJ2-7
CSSSYVTGYEQYF
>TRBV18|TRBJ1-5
CASSPSGDQPQHF
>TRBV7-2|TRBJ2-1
CASILDLSYNEQFF
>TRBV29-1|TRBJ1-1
CSAIHGRTEAFF
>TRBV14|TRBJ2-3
CASSQGTSGSFDTQYF
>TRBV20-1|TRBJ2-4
CSARFQGAVAKNIQYF
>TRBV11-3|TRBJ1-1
CASSLIGPNTEAFF
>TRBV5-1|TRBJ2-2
CASSLREIGGELFF
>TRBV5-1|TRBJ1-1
CASSKGAHTEAFF
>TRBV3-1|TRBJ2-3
CASSLAGVTGTDTQYF
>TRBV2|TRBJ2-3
CFSSVIRPRGTDTQYF
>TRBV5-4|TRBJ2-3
CASSGAGTGVPDTQYF
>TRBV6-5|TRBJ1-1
CASNPKLANTEAFF
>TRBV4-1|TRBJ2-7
CASSPFTGQTYEQYF
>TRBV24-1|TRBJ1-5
CATTGDTDLVQPQHF
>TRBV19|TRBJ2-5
CASSIDPRTGRTETQYF
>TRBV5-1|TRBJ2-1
CASSVDSYNEQFF
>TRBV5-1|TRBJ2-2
CASSGGGSGNTGELFF
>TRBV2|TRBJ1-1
CASRAGRTEAFF
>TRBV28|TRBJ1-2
CASSLVESINYGYTF
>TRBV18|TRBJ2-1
CASSSRTGSSYNEQFF
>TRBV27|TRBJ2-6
CASTPPRLSGANVLTF
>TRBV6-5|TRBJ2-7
CASSYAGRGGYEQYF
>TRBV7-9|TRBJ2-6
CASSLQAAGANVLTF
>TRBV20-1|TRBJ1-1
CSARRTAVNTEAFF
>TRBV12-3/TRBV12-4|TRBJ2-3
CASSAYSSARSTDTQYF
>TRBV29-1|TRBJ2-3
CSAGGRVTDTQYF
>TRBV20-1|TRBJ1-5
CSAASGTGLNQPQHF
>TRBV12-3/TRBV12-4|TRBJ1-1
CASSPTGGGTEAFF
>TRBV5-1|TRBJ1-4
CASSSEGRQAEKLFF
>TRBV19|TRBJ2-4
CASSMSVLAKNIQYF
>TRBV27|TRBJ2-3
CASSRGPRTDTQYF
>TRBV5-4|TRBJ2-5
CASSQDRHQETQYF
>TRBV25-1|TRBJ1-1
CASRRATDTEAFF
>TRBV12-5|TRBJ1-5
CASGPDLNQPQHF
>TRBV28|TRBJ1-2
CASSSRGLYGYTF
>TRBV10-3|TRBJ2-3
CAISESSGRSTDTQYF
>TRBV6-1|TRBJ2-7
CASRGPGQPTYEQYF